This T cell receptor (beta chain) was found in a study of T cell changes during pregnancy in multiple sclerosis. The CDR3 totals 16 residues. The V end lost 5 bases, the J end lost 3 bases, and 19 bases lay between the germline ends. Looked up from germline, CDR1 is SGHTA and CDR2 is FQGNSA. The data were produced by immunoSEQ multiplex PCR, yet TCRdb's version contains in-frame clones alone and is incomplete. This sample has approximately 40,000 clones, with approximately 93% found just once. This receptor was taken from a female donor with multiple sclerosis, enrolled in a pregnancy study. V and J are TRBV7-2 and TRBJ2-5; no reliable D call. Here the sequenced sample was CD8+ T cells from peripheral blood mononuclear cells, taken in the third trimester of pregnancy. CDR3 protein: CASSPPPGGAEETQYF. CDR3 nucleotides: TGTGCCAGCAGCCCGCCGCCGGGTGGTGCGGAAGAGACCCAGTACTTC.